One sample yielded the 12 T cell receptor beta chains listed below, sequenced in a study of T cell repertoires in cytomegalovirus infection. No cognate antigen is known for these TCRs. Via MiXCR, TCRdb re-called the reads, giving one row per CDR3 protein. Here the sample spans 750,000 to 900,000 distinct CDR3 sequences, roughly 28% being singletons. This material consisted of cultured CD8+ T cells from PBMCs, taken from culture after CMV antigen stimulation. These receptors were taken from a human donor in good health (CMV status not recorded). Some clones in this sample may be carry-over from other donors' samples.

This sequence joins TRBV11-2 and TRBJ2-2; 8 nucleotides match TRBD2. CDR1 is SGHAT and CDR2 is FQNNGV in the germline V gene. The CDR3 spans 18 residues. V gave up 5 bases and J gave up 9 bases; unmatched junction bases: 20. CDR3 sequence reads: CASSPSGRGDPQLWELFF. The CDR3 DNA reads TGTGCCAGCAGCCCCTCGGGGCGGGGGGACCCTCAACTTTGGGAGCTGTTTTTT.

The rearrangement links TRBV5-6 to TRBJ2-7; TRBD2 is a possible D gene (5 bases). Germline V lookup: CDR1 SGHDT, CDR2 YYEEEE. Trimming stripped 0 bases from V and 2 bases from J, with 15 bases between. CDR3 length: 16 residues. CDR3 residues: CASSLGPAALTYEQYV. CDR3 in DNA: TGTGCCAGCAGCTTGGGGCCAGCGGCCCTTACCTACGAGCAGTACGTC.

The chain carries TRBV6-2 or TRBV6-3 and TRBJ2-1, with D hard to call. CDR1 and CDR2 (germline): MNHEY, SVGEGT. The CDR3 totals 13 residues. V gave up 3 bases and J gave up 9 bases, with 12 bases separating them. The CDR3 DNA reads as TGTGCCAGCAGTTATCCCTCGCCACTTGAGCAGTTCTTC. As protein: CASSYPSPLEQFF.

This clonotype appeared a few times. The CDR3 loop is CASKTSLGGYTF. CDR3 coding DNA: TGTGCCAGCAAAACATCCCTCGGGGGCTACACCTTC. V and J are TRBV19 and TRBJ1-2; no definite D call. Germline V lookup: CDR1 LNHDA, CDR2 SQIVND (reference sequence). With 9 bases removed from V and 8 bases from J, the gap between germline ends came to 16 bases. The CDR3 runs 12 residues. Supplemented by reference TRBV19 and TRBJ1-2, the full variable domain reads DGGITQSPKYLFRKEGQNVTLSCEQNLNHDAMYWYRQDPGQGLRLIYYSQIVNDFQKGDIAEGYSVSREKKESFPLTVTSAQKNPTAFYLCASKTSLGGYTFGSGTRLTVV.

This clonotype was found many times. The rearrangement links TRBV6-5 to TRBJ1-5; no reliable D call. Germline CDR1 is MNHEY and CDR2 is SVGAGI. Trimming left V 0 bases short and J 0 bases short, with 3 bases between. This CDR3 has 14 residues. Written as DNA, the CDR3 is TGTGCCAGCAGTTACTCAGGTAGCAATCAGCCCCAGCATTTT. Translating it yields CASSYSGSNQPQHF.

The V call is TRBV7-3, the J call TRBJ1-1; D is unresolved. The germline V gene encodes CDR1 SGHTA and CDR2 FQGTGA. V dropped 2 bases and J dropped 6 bases, with 10 bases sitting between them. The CDR3 is 13 amino acids. The CDR3 nucleotides are TGTGCCAGCAGCTTAGGCCTCCCCGCTGAAGCTTTCTTT. This gives the protein CASSLGLPAEAFF.

The rearrangement links TRBV28 to TRBJ2-3; possibly TRBD2 for D (5 bases). The ends were cut back, 3 bases at V and 2 bases at J, with 12 bases in the middle. From germline, CDR1 is MDHEN and CDR2 SYDVKM. The CDR3 runs 15 residues. The CDR3 nucleotides read TGTGCCAGCAGTTTGGAGGTGGACCTCACAGATACGCAGTATTTT. Amino acid sequence: CASSLEVDLTDTQYF.

The chain combines TRBV28 with TRBJ1-6, with D unclear. The CDR3 sequence is 15 residues long. V gave up 4 bases and J gave up 5 bases, with 12 bases separating them. CDR1 and CDR2 from the germline V gene are MDHEN and SYDVKM. CDR3 in amino acids: CASSYPGVNNSPLHF. DNA for the CDR3: TGTGCCAGCAGTTACCCCGGTGTTAATAATTCACCCCTCCACTTT. Based on the CDR3 plus reference TRBV28 and TRBJ1-6, the full variable domain is DVKVTQSSRYLVKRTGEKVFLECVQDMDHENMFWYRQDPGLGLRLIYFSYDVKMKEKGDIPEGYSVSREKKERFSLILESASTNQTSMYLCASSYPGVNNSPLHFGNGTRLTVT.

V usage is TRBV7-6 and J usage is TRBJ2-5; D remains unclear. The germline V gene encodes CDR1 SGHVS and CDR2 FNYEAQ. V was shortened by 5 bases and J by 4 bases, with 17 bases between the two germline ends. The CDR3 runs 15 residues. The CDR3 nucleotides are TGTGCCAGCAGCCGAAGTTGGGGTCCGCTAGAGACCCAGTACTTC. Its translation: CASSRSWGPLETQYF.

V usage is TRBV7-8 and J usage is TRBJ2-5; TRBD1 agrees at 10 bases. V was clipped by 2 bases and J by 1 base; unmatched bases: 4. Germline assignment: CDR1 SGHVS and CDR2 FQNEAQ. CDR3 size: 16 residues. The CDR3 nucleotides are TGTGCCAGCAGCTTACCGTGGGACAGGGGCCAAGAGACCCAGTACTTC. Translation gives CASSLPWDRGQETQYF.

The V gene is TRBV6-6, the J gene TRBJ2-5; D not certain. Germline CDR1 is MNHNY and CDR2 is SVGAGI (reference sequence). The CDR3 is 15 residues long. The ends were cut back, 0 bases at V and 3 bases at J, with 11 bases in the middle. CDR3 region: CASSYSAMLEETQYF. The CDR3 coding sequence is TGTGCCAGCAGTTACTCGGCAATGTTGGAAGAGACCCAGTACTTC.

This clonotype was seen a few times. The chain links TRBV12-3 or TRBV12-4 to TRBJ2-3; D ambiguous. Trimming took off 3 bases at V and 2 bases at J, with 6 bases between the two ends. The CDR3 covers 13 residues. The CDR3 spells CASSFYLTDTQYF. The CDR3 nucleotides are TGTGCCAGCAGTTTCTACCTCACAGATACGCAGTATTTT.